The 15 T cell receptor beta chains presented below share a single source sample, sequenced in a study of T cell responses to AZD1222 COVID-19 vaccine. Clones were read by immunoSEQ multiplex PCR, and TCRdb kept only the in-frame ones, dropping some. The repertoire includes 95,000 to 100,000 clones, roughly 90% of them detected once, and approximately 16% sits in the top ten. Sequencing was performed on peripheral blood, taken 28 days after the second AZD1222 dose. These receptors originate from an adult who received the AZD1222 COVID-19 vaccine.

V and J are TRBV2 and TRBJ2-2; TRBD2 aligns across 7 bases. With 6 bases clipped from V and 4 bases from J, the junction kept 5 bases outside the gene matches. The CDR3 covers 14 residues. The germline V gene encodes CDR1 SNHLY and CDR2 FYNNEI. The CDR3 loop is CASRGTTTTGELFF. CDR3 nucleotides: TGTGCCAGCAGGGGGACTACAACCACCGGGGAGCTGTTTTTT.

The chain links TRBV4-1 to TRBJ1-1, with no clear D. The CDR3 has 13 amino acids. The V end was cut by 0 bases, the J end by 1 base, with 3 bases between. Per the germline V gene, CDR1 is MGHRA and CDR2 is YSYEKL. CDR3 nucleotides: TGCGCCAGCAGCCAAGATTGGAACACTGAAGCTTTCTTT. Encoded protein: CASSQDWNTEAFF.

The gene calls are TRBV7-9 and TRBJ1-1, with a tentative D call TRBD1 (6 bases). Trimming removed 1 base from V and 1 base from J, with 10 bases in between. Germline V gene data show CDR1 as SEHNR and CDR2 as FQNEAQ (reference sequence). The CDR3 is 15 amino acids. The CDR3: CASSLVQGTNTEAFF. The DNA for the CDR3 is TGTGCCAGCAGCTTAGTGCAGGGGACGAACACTGAAGCTTTCTTT.

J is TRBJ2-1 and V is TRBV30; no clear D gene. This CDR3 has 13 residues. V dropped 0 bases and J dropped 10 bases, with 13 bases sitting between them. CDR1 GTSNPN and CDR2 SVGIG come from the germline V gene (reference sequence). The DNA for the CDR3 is TGTGCCTGGAGTGTAAACGAGCGAAGAGAGCAGTTCTTC. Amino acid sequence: CAWSVNERREQFF.

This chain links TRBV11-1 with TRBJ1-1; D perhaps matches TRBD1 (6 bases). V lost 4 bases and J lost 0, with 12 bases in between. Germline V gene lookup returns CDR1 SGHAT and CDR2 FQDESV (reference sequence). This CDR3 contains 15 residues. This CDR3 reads CASSSVRGLNTEAFF. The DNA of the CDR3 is TGTGCCAGCAGCTCAGTCCGGGGGCTGAACACTGAAGCTTTCTTT.

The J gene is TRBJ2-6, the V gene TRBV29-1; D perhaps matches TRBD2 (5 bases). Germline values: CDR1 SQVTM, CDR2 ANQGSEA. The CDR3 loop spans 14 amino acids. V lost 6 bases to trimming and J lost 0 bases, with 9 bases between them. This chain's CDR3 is CSVVGSSGANVLTF. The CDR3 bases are TGCAGCGTGGTAGGGAGCTCTGGGGCCAACGTCCTGACTTTC.

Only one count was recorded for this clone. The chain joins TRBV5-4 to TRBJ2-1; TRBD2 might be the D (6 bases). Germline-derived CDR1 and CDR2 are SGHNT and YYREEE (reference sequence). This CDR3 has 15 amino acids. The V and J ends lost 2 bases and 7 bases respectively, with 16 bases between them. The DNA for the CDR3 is TGTGCCAGCAGCTTAGACCCGGGACTTTCAAATGAGCAGTTCTTC. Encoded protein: CASSLDPGLSNEQFF.

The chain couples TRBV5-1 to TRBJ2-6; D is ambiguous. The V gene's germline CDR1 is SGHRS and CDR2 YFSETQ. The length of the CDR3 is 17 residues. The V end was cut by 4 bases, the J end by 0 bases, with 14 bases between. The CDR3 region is CASSPITGSSGANVLTF. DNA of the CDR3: TGCGCCAGCAGCCCCATCACGGGTAGCTCTGGGGCCAACGTCCTGACTTTC.

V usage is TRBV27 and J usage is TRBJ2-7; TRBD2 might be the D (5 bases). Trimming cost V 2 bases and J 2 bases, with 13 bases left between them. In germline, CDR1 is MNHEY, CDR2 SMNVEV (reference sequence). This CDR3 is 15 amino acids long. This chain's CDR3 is CASSLNGLTPYEQYF. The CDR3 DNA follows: TGTGCCAGCAGTTTAAACGGACTGACCCCCTACGAGCAGTACTTC.

The CDR3 sequence: CASRGQRVQYF. The CDR3 region has the DNA TGTGCCAGCAGGGGGCAGCGGGTCCAGTACTTC. The V call is TRBV28, the J call TRBJ2-5, with D tentatively TRBD2 (6 bases). The V gene's germline CDR1 is MDHEN and CDR2 SYDVKM. With 6 bases removed from V and 10 bases from J, the gap between germline ends came to 12 bases. This CDR3 comprises 11 residues.

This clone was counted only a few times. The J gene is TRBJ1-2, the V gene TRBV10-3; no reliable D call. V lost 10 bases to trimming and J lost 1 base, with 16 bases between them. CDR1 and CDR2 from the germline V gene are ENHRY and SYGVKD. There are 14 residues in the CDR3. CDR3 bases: TGTGCCACCGGGGAGGGCAGTTATAACTATGGCTACACCTTC. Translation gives CATGEGSYNYGYTF.

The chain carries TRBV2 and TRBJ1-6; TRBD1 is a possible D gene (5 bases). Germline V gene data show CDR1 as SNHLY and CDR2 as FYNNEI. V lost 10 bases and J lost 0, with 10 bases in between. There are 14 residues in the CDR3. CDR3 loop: CATSGSSYNSPLHF. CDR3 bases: TGTGCCACCTCAGGGAGCTCCTATAATTCACCCCTCCACTTT. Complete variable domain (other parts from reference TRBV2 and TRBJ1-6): EPEVTQTPSHQVTQMGQEVILRCVPISNHLYFYWYRQILGQKVEFLVSFYNNEISEKSEIFDDQFSVERPDGSNFTLKIRSTKLEDSAMYFCATSGSSYNSPLHFGNGTRLTVT.

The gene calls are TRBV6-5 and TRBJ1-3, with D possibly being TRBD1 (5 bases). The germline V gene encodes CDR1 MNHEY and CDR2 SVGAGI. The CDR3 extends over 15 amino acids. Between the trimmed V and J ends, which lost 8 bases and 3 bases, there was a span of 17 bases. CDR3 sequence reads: CASGPRVTSGNTIYF. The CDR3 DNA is TGTGCCAGCGGTCCCAGGGTGACTAGTGGAAACACCATATATTTT.

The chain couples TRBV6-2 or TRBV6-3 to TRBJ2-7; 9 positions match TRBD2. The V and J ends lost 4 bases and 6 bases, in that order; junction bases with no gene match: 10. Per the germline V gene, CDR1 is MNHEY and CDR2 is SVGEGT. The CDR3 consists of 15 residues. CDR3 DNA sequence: TGTGCCAGCAGTTTTCAACCTAGCGGGACGACCGAGCAGTACTTC. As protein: CASSFQPSGTTEQYF.

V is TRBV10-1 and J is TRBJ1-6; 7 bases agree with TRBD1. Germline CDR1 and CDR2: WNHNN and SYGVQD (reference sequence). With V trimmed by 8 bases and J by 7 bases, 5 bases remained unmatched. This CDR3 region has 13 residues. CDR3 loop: CASSGTVNSPLHF. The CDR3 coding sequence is TGCGCCAGCTCCGGGACAGTCAATTCACCCCTCCACTTT.